Following are 19 T cell receptor beta chains from one sample sequenced in a study of blood T cell repertoires in COVID-19. Only in-frame clones appear in the TCRdb table, and some are missing; sequencing was by immunoSEQ multiplex PCR. In the table there are tens of thousands of clones, 86% of which are singletons. The sample consisted of peripheral blood. These TCRs come from a man between 35 and 55 years old with COVID-19, enrolled during active disease.

This sequence joins TRBV28 and TRBJ1-2, with 10 bases matching TRBD1. The CDR3 length is 14 residues. Germline V gene data show CDR1 as MDHEN and CDR2 as SYDVKM. The trim removed 4 bases at V and 7 bases at J, leaving 6 bases unmatched. The CDR3 DNA reads TGTGCCAGCAGTTCTGGACAGGGGGATCTTGGCTACACCTTC. Amino acid sequence: CASSSGQGDLGYTF.

This sequence joins TRBV14 and TRBJ1-2; the match to TRBD1 covers 8 bases. J was trimmed by 3 bases and V by 4 bases; bases with no gene match: 4. This CDR3 is 14 amino acids long. Germline V lookup: CDR1 SGHDN, CDR2 FVKESK. The CDR3 sequence is CASSPADRDYGYTF. The CDR3 nucleotides read TGTGCCAGCAGCCCAGCGGACAGGGACTATGGCTACACCTTC.

V is TRBV3-1 (or the pseudogene TRBV3-2) and J is TRBJ2-3; D possibly corresponds to TRBD2 (7 bases). V was clipped by 4 bases and J by 8 bases, with 13 bases between them. This CDR3 is built from 13 residues. CDR1 is LGHDT and CDR2 is YNNKEL in the germline V gene (reference sequence). The CDR3 coding sequence is TGTGCCAGCAGCCCTGGGGGGGCCGCTACGCAGTATTTT. Residues: CASSPGGAATQYF.

The V gene is TRBV28, the J gene TRBJ1-1, with 8 nucleotides matching TRBD1. V lost 4 bases to trimming and J lost 6 bases; unmatched junction nucleotides: 7. The germline V gene has CDR1 MDHEN and CDR2 SYDVKM. This CDR3 has 14 amino acids. The CDR3 DNA reads TGTGCCAGCAGTTCCGGACAGGGTAACGCTGAAGCTTTCTTT. It encodes CASSSGQGNAEAFF.

The chain recombines TRBV5-8 with TRBJ2-3, with 11 bases matching TRBD1. Germline V CDR1 and CDR2: SGHTS, YDEGEE. The CDR3 is 16 residues long. J was trimmed by 0 bases and V by 4 bases; bases with no gene match: 4. The CDR3 here is CASSPGTGGSTDTQYF. CDR3 nucleotide sequence: TGTGCCAGCAGCCCCGGGACAGGGGGGAGCACAGATACGCAGTATTTT.

This chain uses TRBV5-1 with TRBJ1-1; perhaps TRBD1 as D (5 bases). The germline gives CDR1 SGHRS, CDR2 YFSETQ. V was cut by 2 bases and J by 0 bases, with 11 bases left in between. This CDR3 region has 15 residues. CDR3 DNA: TGCGCCAGCAGCTTCGAGACAGCTATGAACACTGAAGCTTTCTTT. Its translation is CASSFETAMNTEAFF.

The chain has TRBV4-2 and TRBJ2-1; 13 bases agree with TRBD2. V gave up 1 base and J gave up 0 bases; unmatched junction bases: 6. This CDR3 is 19 amino acids long. CDR1 is LGHNA and CDR2 is YNFKEQ in the germline V gene. The CDR3 DNA reads as TGTGCCAGCAGCCAAGGGACTAGCGGGGGCCCCAGCTCCTACAATGAGCAGTTCTTC. It specifies CASSQGTSGGPSSYNEQFF.

This rearrangement joins TRBV5-1 to TRBJ2-1; possibly TRBD2 for D (6 bases). Trimming removed 3 bases at V and 7 bases at J, with 17 bases between. Germline assignment: CDR1 SGHRS and CDR2 YFSETQ. This CDR3 has 15 amino acids. Written as DNA, the CDR3 is TGCGCCAGCAGCTCCGAGGTGGTGGAGGGGAATGAGCAGTTCTTC. It codes for CASSSEVVEGNEQFF.

V gene TRBV6-6 combines with J gene TRBJ2-3, with 13 bases that match TRBD2. Germline CDR1 reads MNHNY; CDR2 reads SVGAGI (reference sequence). The CDR3 has 16 residues. V lost 4 bases and J lost 2; bases outside the gene matches: 3. This CDR3 is CASSLGLAGLTDTQYF. CDR3 nucleotide sequence: TGTGCCAGCAGTTTGGGACTAGCGGGACTCACAGATACGCAGTATTTT.

The chain uses TRBV9 and TRBJ1-3, with D possibly being TRBD1 (5 bases). The germline V gene has CDR1 SGDLS and CDR2 YYNGEE. V gave up 4 bases and J gave up 5 bases, with 16 bases separating them. CDR3 length: 15 amino acids. For the CDR3, the DNA is TGTGCCAGCAGCCCCAGTCCGGACACTAGAAACACCATATATTTT. It translates to CASSPSPDTRNTIYF. Filled out from reference TRBV9 and TRBJ1-3, the complete variable domain reads DSGVTQTPKHLITATGQRVTLRCSPRSGDLSVYWYQQSLDQGLQFLIQYYNGEERAKGNILERFSAQQFPDLHSELNLSSLELGDSALYFCASSPSPDTRNTIYFGEGSWLTVV.

The rearrangement joins TRBV6-5 to TRBJ1-1, with a possible D match to TRBD1 (5 bases). From germline, CDR1 is MNHEY and CDR2 SVGAGI. V was pared by 4 bases and J by 1 base, with 13 bases between. This CDR3 comprises 15 residues. CDR3 coding DNA: TGTGCCAGCAGTTCATCTCTCGGGGGGAACACTGAAGCTTTCTTT. It encodes CASSSSLGGNTEAFF.

V gene TRBV3-1 (or the pseudogene TRBV3-2) combines with J gene TRBJ2-2, with no clear D. This CDR3 comprises 14 residues. Germline V lookup: CDR1 LGHDT, CDR2 YNNKEL (reference sequence). Trimming left V 4 bases short and J 1 base short, with 7 bases between. The CDR3 loop reads CASSLGQNTGELFF. The CDR3 nucleotides are TGTGCCAGCAGCCTCGGTCAGAACACCGGGGAGCTGTTTTTT.

With respect to this clone: This same CDR3 is encoded by further DNA sequences in the sample. The chain joins TRBV6-6 to TRBJ1-5; weak D call: TRBD1 (6 bases). The CDR3 covers 14 residues. Between the trimmed V and J ends, which lost 5 bases and 7 bases, there was a span of 15 bases. Germline loops: CDR1 MNHNY, CDR2 SVGAGI (reference sequence). DNA for the CDR3: TGTGCCAGCAGTAGCCAGGGGTTGGGACAGCCCCAGCATTTT. It is translated as CASSSQGLGQPQHF.

This chain links TRBV5-4 with TRBJ1-6; tentative D call: TRBD1 (6 bases). Germline loops: CDR1 SGHNT, CDR2 YYREEE (reference sequence). Trimming cost V 0 bases and J 10 bases, with 11 bases left between them. The CDR3 is made up of 14 amino acids. CDR3 loop: CASSLDRVGSPLHF. The CDR3 DNA follows: TGTGCCAGCAGCTTGGACAGGGTTGGGTCACCCCTCCACTTT.

The V call is TRBV5-4, the J call TRBJ1-1; unclear D gene. The CDR3 contains 16 residues. Germline lookup yields CDR1 SGHNT and CDR2 YYREEE (reference sequence). V lost 0 bases, J lost 11 bases, and 23 bases lay in between. The CDR3 nucleotides are TGTGCCAGCAGCTTGGGGGCTCGCCCTCTGGATCTGGTGGCTTTCTTT. Translated: CASSLGARPLDLVAFF.

CDR3 sequence (DNA): TGTGCCAGCAGTGAAGGAGGGCCCTGGGCGAACTATGGCTACACCTTC. Protein: CASSEGGPWANYGYTF. This rearrangement joins TRBV6-1 to TRBJ1-2; D gene ambiguous. The CDR3 runs to 16 residues. CDR1 MNHNS and CDR2 SASEGT come from the germline V gene. Trimming removed 1 base from V and 2 bases from J, with 14 bases in between.

V gene TRBV7-9 combines with J gene TRBJ1-5; TRBD1 matches at 7 bases. After removal of 5 bases from V and 3 bases from J, the junction contained 4 bases not matched to a gene. The CDR3 is 14 residues long. Per germline, CDR1 SEHNR and CDR2 FQNEAQ (reference sequence). CDR3 nucleotides: TGTGCCAGCAGCACCGGACAGGACAATCAGCCCCAGCATTTT. Its translation: CASSTGQDNQPQHF.

This clone has just a few counts. The CDR3: CASSLNRGAGNTIYF. CDR3 bases: TGTGCCAGCAGCCTCAATCGGGGGGCTGGAAACACCATATATTTT. The rearrangement links TRBV28 to TRBJ1-3, with D perhaps TRBD1 (5 bases). Germline-derived CDR1 and CDR2 are MDHEN and SYDVKM. The CDR3 has 15 residues. The V end was cut by 6 bases, the J end by 2 bases, with 14 bases between.

The chain has TRBV5-4 and TRBJ2-1, with 10 bases lining up with TRBD1. Germline loops: CDR1 SGHNT, CDR2 YYREEE (reference sequence). The CDR3 runs 17 residues. V was clipped by 4 bases and J by 5 bases; unmatched bases: 12. CDR3: CASSPPPGTGENNEQFF. The CDR3 DNA reads as TGTGCCAGCAGCCCACCCCCCGGGACAGGGGAAAACAATGAGCAGTTCTTC.